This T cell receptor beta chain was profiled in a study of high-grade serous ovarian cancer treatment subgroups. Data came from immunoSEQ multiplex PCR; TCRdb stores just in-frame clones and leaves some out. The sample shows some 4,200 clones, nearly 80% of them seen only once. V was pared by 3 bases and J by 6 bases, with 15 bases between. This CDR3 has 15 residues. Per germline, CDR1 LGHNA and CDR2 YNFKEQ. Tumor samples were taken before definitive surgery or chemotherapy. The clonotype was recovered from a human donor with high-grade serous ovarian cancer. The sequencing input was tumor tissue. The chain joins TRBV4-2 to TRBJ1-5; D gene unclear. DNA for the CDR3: TGTGCCAGCAGCCAGATCGAGGGAGAGGGTCAGCCCCAGCATTTT. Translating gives CASSQIEGEGQPQHF.